The 31 T cell receptor beta chains in this list originate from one sample, sequenced in a study of blood T cell repertoires in COVID-19. The repertoire was sequenced with immunoSEQ multiplex PCR; TCRdb's copy has only in-frame clones and lacks some. The table shows about 350,000 clones, with approximately 91% occurring only once. What was sequenced was PBMCs or T cells enriched from blood (not recorded which). These receptors were collected from a woman aged 30 to 39 who had been exposed to COVID-19.

The chain combines TRBV12-3 or TRBV12-4 with TRBJ2-7, with TRBD2 as a possible D gene (5 bases). The CDR3 is 13 residues long. V lost 7 bases and J lost 5, with 15 bases in between. The CDR3 nucleotides are TGTGCCAGCACCCACGAGGGCGGAAACGAGCAGTACTTC. As protein: CASTHEGGNEQYF.

This chain links TRBV7-9 with TRBJ2-4; D gene uncertain. The length of the CDR3 is 16 residues. Germline values: CDR1 SEHNR, CDR2 FQNEAQ (reference sequence). With 5 bases removed from V and 0 bases from J, the gap between germline ends came to 14 bases. The chain's CDR3 is CASSPPLRLAKNIQYF. In DNA, the CDR3 is TGTGCCAGCAGCCCACCCTTACGGTTAGCCAAAAACATTCAGTACTTC. The whole variable domain, remainder taken from reference TRBV7-9 and TRBJ2-4, is DTGVSQNPRHKITKRGQNVTFRCDPISEHNRLYWYRQTLGQGPEFLTYFQNEAQLEKSRLLSDRFSAERPKGSFSTLEIQRTEQGDSAMYLCASSPPLRLAKNIQYFGAGTRLSVL.

The chain employs TRBV28 and TRBJ1-4; 7 bases line up with TRBD1. Unmatched junction bases numbered 10, after V lost 5 bases and J lost 10 bases. In germline, CDR1 is MDHEN, CDR2 SYDVKM. The CDR3 runs to 14 residues. The CDR3 spells CASSADRDGGKLFF. CDR3 DNA: TGTGCCAGCAGTGCCGACAGGGATGGCGGAAAACTGTTTTTT. The full variable domain, in which reference TRBV28 and TRBJ1-4 provide the parts outside the CDR3, is DVKVTQSSRYLVKRTGEKVFLECVQDMDHENMFWYRQDPGLGLRLIYFSYDVKMKEKGDIPEGYSVSREKKERFSLILESASTNQTSMYLCASSADRDGGKLFFGSGTQLSVL.

This chain joins TRBV2 and TRBJ2-3; 13 bases line up with TRBD2. Losses at the gene ends were 3 bases for V and 6 bases for J; bases not matched to a gene: 9. The CDR3 extends over 17 amino acids. Germline V gene sequence: CDR1 SNHLY, CDR2 FYNNEI. Here the CDR3 reads CASSDTGTSGIRDTQYF. CDR3 coding DNA: TGTGCCAGCAGTGACACCGGGACTAGCGGGATTCGGGATACGCAGTATTTT.

The V gene is TRBV5-1, the J gene TRBJ1-1; 8 bases are shared with TRBD1. Germline values: CDR1 SGHRS, CDR2 YFSETQ. CDR3 length: 15 amino acids. Trimming removed 4 bases from V and 1 base from J; junction bases left unmatched: 6. CDR3: CASSQTGATNTEAFF. CDR3 in DNA: TGCGCCAGCAGCCAGACAGGGGCGACGAACACTGAAGCTTTCTTT.

The chain recombines TRBV27 with TRBJ2-5, with 10 bases aligning to TRBD2. The CDR3 is made up of 14 amino acids. Germline values: CDR1 MNHEY, CDR2 SMNVEV (reference sequence). The junction had 2 bases not matched to a gene; V was cut back by 2 bases and J by 5 bases. In DNA form, the CDR3 reads TGTGCCAGCAGTTTAAGCGGGAGGGCGGAGACCCAGTACTTC. Translated, it gives CASSLSGRAETQYF.

The CDR3 DNA sequence: TGTGCCAGCAGCCCCCGGACTAGCGGGAGAGGGGCTTCCAATGAGCAGTTCTTC. Translating it yields CASSPRTSGRGASNEQFF. The chain employs TRBV7-2 and TRBJ2-1, with TRBD2 matching 13 bases. V was pared by 5 bases and J by 6 bases, with 13 bases of the junction left unmatched. This CDR3 is 18 amino acids long. In germline, CDR1 is SGHTA, CDR2 FQGNSA.

This clone was counted only a few times. CDR3: CASSLQASGTYEQYF. CDR3 nucleotides: TGCGCCAGCAGCCTTCAGGCTAGCGGAACCTACGAGCAGTACTTC. The J gene is TRBJ2-7, the V gene TRBV5-1; TRBD2 agrees at 7 bases. This CDR3 region has 15 residues. The germline CDR1 and CDR2 sequences are SGHRS and YFSETQ. The V gene end was trimmed by 4 bases and the J gene end by 2 bases; junction bases not matched to a gene: 9.

Details on this clone: At one end the junction does not follow the germline gene, possibly because of a read error. J is TRBJ1-5 and V is TRBV27; D might be TRBD1 (5 bases). CDR3 length: 15 amino acids. In germline, CDR1 is MNHEY, CDR2 SMNVEV (reference sequence). The chain's CDR3 is CASSLFFQGAQSQHF. CDR3 DNA sequence: TGTGCCAGCAGTTTATTTTTCCAGGGTGCTCAGTCCCAGCATTTT.

The chain couples TRBV2 to TRBJ1-5; 10 bases map to TRBD1. With V trimmed by 8 bases and J by 3 bases, 7 bases remained unmatched. The CDR3 contains 15 residues. Germline CDR1 is SNHLY and CDR2 is FYNNEI. In DNA, the CDR3 is TGTGCCAGCCGAAGAGGGACAGGGGTCAATCAGCCCCAGCATTTT. Translating gives CASRRGTGVNQPQHF.

The chain recombines TRBV5-1 with TRBJ2-5; 7 nucleotides line up with TRBD2. With V trimmed by 7 bases and J by 2 bases, 11 bases remained unmatched. The length of the CDR3 is 15 residues. Per germline, CDR1 SGHRS and CDR2 YFSETQ. The DNA for the CDR3 is TGCGCCAGCGTCCTGGGACCGGGACTACAAGAGACCCAGTACTTC. This codes for CASVLGPGLQETQYF.

The V call is TRBV12-3 or TRBV12-4, the J call TRBJ1-1; D gene unclear. The CDR3 sequence is 13 residues long. CDR3 region: CAKTAVMNTEAFF. In DNA form, the CDR3 reads TGTGCTAAGACGGCGGTTATGAACACTGAAGCTTTCTTT.

The chain is built from TRBV29-1 and TRBJ2-7; 8 nucleotides align to TRBD2. CDR1 SQVTM and CDR2 ANQGSEA come from the germline V gene. The ends lost 0 bases at V and 7 bases at J; junction bases unmatched: 5. This CDR3 comprises 13 residues. The CDR3 reads CSVEEAGGREQYF. CDR3 nucleotides: TGCAGCGTTGAAGAGGCGGGAGGCCGGGAGCAGTACTTC.

CDR3 DNA sequence: TGCGCCAGCAGCCCCCCGGGGGGGACAACTGAAGCTTTCTTT. Translation: CASSPPGGTTEAFF. The genes are TRBV5-1 and TRBJ1-1; possibly TRBD1 for D (6 bases). Trimming removed 4 bases at V and 5 bases at J, with 15 bases between. CDR1 and CDR2 (germline): SGHRS, YFSETQ. CDR3 length: 14 amino acids.

The CDR3 DNA reads as TGTGCCAGCAGTGTAAGAGGTACTGAAGCTTTCTTT. This gives the protein CASSVRGTEAFF. This rearrangement joins TRBV25-1 to TRBJ1-1, with D uncertain. Germline V gene lookup returns CDR1 MGHDK and CDR2 SYGVNS. This CDR3 contains 12 residues. V was trimmed by 4 bases and J by 5 bases, leaving 8 bases between them.

The genes are TRBV24-1 and TRBJ2-4; possibly TRBD1 for D (7 bases). The V and J ends lost 5 bases and 12 bases respectively, with 16 bases between them. This CDR3 has 13 residues. Germline V gene lookup returns CDR1 KGHDR and CDR2 SFDVKD. CDR3 protein: CATSAPGGGSQYF. The CDR3 bases are TGTGCCACCAGTGCCCCAGGGGGAGGCTCTCAGTACTTC.

This clone was detected only once. The V call is TRBV6-6, the J call TRBJ1-1; TRBD1 is a possible D gene (5 bases). Trimming stripped 6 bases from V and 4 bases from J, with 9 bases between. The CDR3 has 12 residues. The V gene's germline CDR1 is MNHNY and CDR2 SVGAGI (reference sequence). CDR3 sequence: CASRGTGTEAFF. CDR3 DNA: TGTGCCAGCAGGGGGACTGGCACTGAAGCTTTCTTT.

The rearrangement links TRBV11-1 to TRBJ2-5, with 11 bases that match TRBD1. Looked up from germline, CDR1 is SGHAT and CDR2 is FQDESV (reference sequence). J gave up 9 bases and V 4 bases, and 4 bases lay outside the gene matches. The CDR3 has 13 amino acids. The CDR3 protein is CASSSMDRGPQYF. The CDR3 nucleotides read TGTGCCAGCAGCTCAATGGACAGGGGGCCCCAGTACTTC.

This clone has only one observation. The gene calls are TRBV3-1 (or the pseudogene TRBV3-2) and TRBJ2-5, with a possible D match to TRBD1 (5 bases). This CDR3 comprises 15 residues. The V gene's germline CDR1 is LGHDT and CDR2 YNNKEL (reference sequence). The V end lost 0 bases, the J end lost 4 bases, and 12 bases lay between the germline ends. DNA of the CDR3: TGTGCCAGCAGCCAAGATTTCCGACAGACAGAGACCCAGTACTTC. This codes for CASSQDFRQTETQYF.

The genes are TRBV6-5 and TRBJ2-7; 8 bases align to TRBD2. CDR1 MNHEY and CDR2 SVGAGI come from the germline V gene. The J segment lost 6 bases and the V segment lost 8 bases, leaving 6 bases of the junction unmatched. The length of the CDR3 is 12 residues. The CDR3 reads CASGREGREQYF. The CDR3 DNA reads TGTGCCAGCGGACGGGAGGGACGCGAGCAGTACTTC.

The gene calls are TRBV3-1 (or the pseudogene TRBV3-2) and TRBJ1-1, with a tentative D call TRBD1 (6 bases). This CDR3 is built from 12 residues. Trimming removed 3 bases at V and 7 bases at J, with 9 bases between. Per germline, CDR1 LGHDT and CDR2 YNNKEL (reference sequence). Written as DNA, the CDR3 is TGTGCCAGCAGCCAGGGGGGGCTTGAAGCTTTCTTT. The encoded protein is CASSQGGLEAFF.

This chain joins TRBV12-3 or TRBV12-4 and TRBJ1-5, with a weak D call TRBD1 (6 bases). Trimming shortened V by 5 bases and J by 5 bases, and 10 bases separated the two germline ends. The CDR3 has 13 amino acids. The CDR3 DNA is TGTGCCAGCAGTCTACAGGGACATCAGCCCCAGCATTTT. It encodes CASSLQGHQPQHF.

The rearrangement uses TRBV5-1 and TRBJ2-2, with D possibly TRBD1 on 5 matching bases. This CDR3 is 13 amino acids long. Germline V lookup: CDR1 SGHRS, CDR2 YFSETQ. V was cut by 2 bases and J by 6 bases, with 8 bases left in between. CDR3 in amino acids: CASSLEGAGELFF. CDR3 nucleotides: TGCGCCAGCAGCTTAGAAGGGGCCGGGGAGCTGTTTTTT.

V usage is TRBV11-2 and J usage is TRBJ2-2; 12 nucleotides align to TRBD2. The germline V gene has CDR1 SGHAT and CDR2 FQNNGV. V was clipped by 5 bases and J by 5 bases; unmatched bases: 9. The length of the CDR3 is 17 residues. The CDR3 nucleotides are TGTGCCAGCAGCCCGAGACTAGCGGGAGTAGGTACCGGGGAGCTGTTTTTT. Protein product: CASSPRLAGVGTGELFF.

The CDR3 loop reads CASSSSGAVNSPLHF. The CDR3, as DNA: TGTGCCAGCAGTTCGTCAGGGGCGGTTAATTCACCCCTCCACTTT. This rearrangement joins TRBV6-5 to TRBJ1-6, with D possibly matching TRBD1 (6 bases). The CDR3 runs 15 residues. Between the trimmed V and J ends, which lost 4 bases and 6 bases, there was a span of 13 bases. Germline assignment: CDR1 MNHEY and CDR2 SVGAGI.

This clone was detected only once. Different DNA sequences within this sample yield the same CDR3. The chain carries TRBV3-1 (or the pseudogene TRBV3-2) and TRBJ2-7; D is unresolved. Germline CDR1 LGHDT, CDR2 YNNKEL (reference sequence). Trimming pared 4 bases from V and 3 bases from J, leaving 7 bases between. The CDR3 totals 12 residues. The CDR3 bases are TGTGCCAGCAGCCCCCGGAGCTACGAGCAGTACTTC. It yields the protein CASSPRSYEQYF.

The rearrangement uses TRBV5-1 and TRBJ2-5, with D unclear. V was clipped by 4 bases and J by 5 bases, with 9 bases between them. The CDR3 is 12 amino acids. The V gene's germline CDR1 is SGHRS and CDR2 YFSETQ. Here the CDR3 reads CASSPRRETQYF. CDR3 nucleotide sequence: TGCGCCAGCAGCCCGCGTCGGGAGACCCAGTACTTC.

The chain uses TRBV5-4 and TRBJ1-2; D is perhaps TRBD1 (5 bases). Trimming cost V 3 bases and J 2 bases, with 8 bases left between them. From germline, CDR1 is SGHNT and CDR2 YYREEE (reference sequence). There are 13 residues in the CDR3. Written as DNA, the CDR3 is TGTGCCAGCAGCTGGGGGGAGAACTATGGCTACACCTTC. The encoded protein is CASSWGENYGYTF.

The V and J genes are TRBV5-8 and TRBJ2-5; TRBD2 might be the D (5 bases). Trimming shortened V by 0 bases and J by 0 bases, and 12 bases separated the two germline ends. The CDR3 is made up of 16 amino acids. CDR1 is SGHTS and CDR2 is YDEGEE in the germline V gene. CDR3 in DNA: TGTGCCAGCAGCTTGGCCCCGGGGTTCTACCAAGAGACCCAGTACTTC. Protein product: CASSLAPGFYQETQYF.

The chain is built from TRBV3-1 (or the pseudogene TRBV3-2) and TRBJ2-3, with TRBD2 identical over 9 bases. This CDR3 is built from 15 residues. CDR1 is LGHDT and CDR2 is YNNKEL in the germline V gene (reference sequence). J lost 3 bases, V lost 4 bases, and 5 bases had no gene match. The CDR3 coding sequence is TGTGCCAGCAGCCGAAGTGCGGGAGGGACAGATACGCAGTATTTT. It is translated as CASSRSAGGTDTQYF.

This clone has only one observation. Here the CDR3 reads CASTVTELNQPQHF. The CDR3 DNA follows: TGTGCCAGCACCGTGACAGAACTGAATCAGCCCCAGCATTTT. J is TRBJ1-5 and V is TRBV2; maybe TRBD1 (5 bases). This CDR3 is built from 14 residues. The V and J ends lost 7 bases and 4 bases respectively, with 14 bases between them. Per germline, CDR1 SNHLY and CDR2 FYNNEI.